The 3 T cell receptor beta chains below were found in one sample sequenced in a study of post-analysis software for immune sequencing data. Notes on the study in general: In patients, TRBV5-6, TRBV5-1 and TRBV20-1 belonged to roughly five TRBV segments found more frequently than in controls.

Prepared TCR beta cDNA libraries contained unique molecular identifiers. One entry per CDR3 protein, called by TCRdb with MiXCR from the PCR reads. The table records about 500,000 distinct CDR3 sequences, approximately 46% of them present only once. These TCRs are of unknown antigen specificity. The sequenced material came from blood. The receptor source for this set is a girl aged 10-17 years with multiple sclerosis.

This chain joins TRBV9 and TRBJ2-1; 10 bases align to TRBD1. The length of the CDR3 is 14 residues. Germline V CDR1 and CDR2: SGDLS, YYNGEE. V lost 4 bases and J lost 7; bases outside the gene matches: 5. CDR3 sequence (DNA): TGTGCCAGCAGCATAGACAGGGGGCGAAATGAGCAGTTCTTC. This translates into CASSIDRGRNEQFF. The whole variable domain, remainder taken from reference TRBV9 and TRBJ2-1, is DSGVTQTPKHLITATGQRVTLRCSPRSGDLSVYWYQQSLDQGLQFLIQYYNGEERAKGNILERFSAQQFPDLHSELNLSSLELGDSALYFCASSIDRGRNEQFFGPGTRLTVL.

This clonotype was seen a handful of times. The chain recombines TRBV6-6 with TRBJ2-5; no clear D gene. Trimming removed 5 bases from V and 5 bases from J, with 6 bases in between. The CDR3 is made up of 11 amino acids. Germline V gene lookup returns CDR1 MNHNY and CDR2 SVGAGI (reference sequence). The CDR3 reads CASSRSETQYF. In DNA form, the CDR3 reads TGTGCCAGCAGTCGATCGGAGACCCAGTACTTC.

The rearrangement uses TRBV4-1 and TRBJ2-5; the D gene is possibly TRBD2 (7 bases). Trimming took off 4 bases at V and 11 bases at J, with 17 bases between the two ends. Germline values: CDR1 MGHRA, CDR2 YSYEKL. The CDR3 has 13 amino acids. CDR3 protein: CASSLTEGGSQYF. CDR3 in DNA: TGCGCCAGCAGCCTGACGGAGGGGGGGTCTCAGTACTTC.